The 3 T cell receptor beta chains given below trace back to one sample, sequenced in a study of blood T cell repertoires in COVID-19. Produced via immunoSEQ multiplex PCR; TCRdb's table is partial and in-frame only. The data show about 140,000 clones, less than 85% seen once. Sequenced: PBMCs or T cells enriched from blood (not recorded which). The receptor set was obtained from a woman aged 18-29 years who had been exposed to COVID-19.

The rearrangement links TRBV11-3 to TRBJ2-3; D is unresolved. CDR3 length: 13 residues. The V gene's germline CDR1 is SGHNT and CDR2 YENEEA. V was cut by 1 base and J by 2 bases, with 4 bases left in between. This chain's CDR3 is CASSLGLTDTQYF. In DNA, the CDR3 is TGTGCCAGCAGCTTAGGGCTCACAGATACGCAGTATTTT.

The chain recombines TRBV7-2 with TRBJ2-7; D may be TRBD2 (6 bases). The germline gives CDR1 SGHTA, CDR2 FQGNSA. CDR3 size: 13 residues. With 3 bases removed from V and 3 bases from J, the gap between germline ends came to 9 bases. The CDR3 here is CASSLGLDYEQYF. In DNA form, the CDR3 reads TGTGCCAGCAGCTTGGGACTCGACTACGAGCAGTACTTC.

With respect to this clone: Different DNA sequences within this sample yield the same CDR3. CDR3 bases: TGTGCCTGGAGTGTACGGGTACGGGAGACCCAGTACTTC. Protein product: CAWSVRVRETQYF. The chain uses TRBV30 and TRBJ2-5; D is ambiguous. V was shortened by 0 bases and J by 5 bases, with 10 bases between the two germline ends. The CDR3 length is 13 residues. Germline assignment: CDR1 GTSNPN and CDR2 SVGIG (reference sequence).